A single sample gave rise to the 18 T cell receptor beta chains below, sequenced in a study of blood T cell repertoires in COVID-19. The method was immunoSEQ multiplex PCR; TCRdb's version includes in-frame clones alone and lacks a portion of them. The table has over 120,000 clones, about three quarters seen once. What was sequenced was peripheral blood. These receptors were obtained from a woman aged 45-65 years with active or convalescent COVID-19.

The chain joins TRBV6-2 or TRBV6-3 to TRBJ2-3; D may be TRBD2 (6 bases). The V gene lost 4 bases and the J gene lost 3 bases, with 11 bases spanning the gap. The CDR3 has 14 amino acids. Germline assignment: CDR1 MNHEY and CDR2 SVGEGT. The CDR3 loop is CASSSTSYTDTQYF. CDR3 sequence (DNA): TGTGCCAGCAGTTCCACTAGCTATACAGATACGCAGTATTTT.

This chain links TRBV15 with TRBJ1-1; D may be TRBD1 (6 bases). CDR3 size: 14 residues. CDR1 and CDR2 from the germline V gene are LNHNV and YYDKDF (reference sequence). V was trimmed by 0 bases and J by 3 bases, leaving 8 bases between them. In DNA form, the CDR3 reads TGTGCCACCAGCAGAGAAACAGGGTACACTGAAGCTTTCTTT. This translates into CATSRETGYTEAFF.

CDR3 residues: CASSVQGALSAEAFF. The CDR3, as DNA: TGTGCCAGCAGCGTACAGGGGGCACTGTCCGCTGAAGCTTTCTTT. This chain uses TRBV3-1 (or the pseudogene TRBV3-2) with TRBJ1-1; 9 nucleotides align to TRBD1. V lost 5 bases and J lost 6; bases outside the gene matches: 10. The CDR3 totals 15 residues. From germline, CDR1 is LGHDT and CDR2 YNNKEL (reference sequence).

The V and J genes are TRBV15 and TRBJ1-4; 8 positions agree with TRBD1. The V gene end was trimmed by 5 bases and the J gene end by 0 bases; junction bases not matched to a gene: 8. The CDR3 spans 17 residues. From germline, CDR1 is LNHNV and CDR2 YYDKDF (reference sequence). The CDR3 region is CATSGDRGTTTNEKLFF. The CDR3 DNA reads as TGTGCCACCAGCGGCGACAGGGGAACCACAACTAATGAAAAACTGTTTTTT.

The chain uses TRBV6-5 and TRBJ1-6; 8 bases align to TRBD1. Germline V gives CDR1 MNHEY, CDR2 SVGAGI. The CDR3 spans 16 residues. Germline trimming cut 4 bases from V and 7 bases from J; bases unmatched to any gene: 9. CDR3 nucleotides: TGTGCCAGCAGTTCAGGGGGCTCACGCCGGAATTCACCCCTCCACTTT. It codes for CASSSGGSRRNSPLHF.

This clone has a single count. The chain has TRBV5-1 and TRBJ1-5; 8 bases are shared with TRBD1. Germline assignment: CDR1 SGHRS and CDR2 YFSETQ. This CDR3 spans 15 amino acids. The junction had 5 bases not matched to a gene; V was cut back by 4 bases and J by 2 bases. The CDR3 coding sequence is TGCGCCAGCAGCCCTGGACAGGGCGGCAATCAGCCCCAGCATTTT. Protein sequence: CASSPGQGGNQPQHF.

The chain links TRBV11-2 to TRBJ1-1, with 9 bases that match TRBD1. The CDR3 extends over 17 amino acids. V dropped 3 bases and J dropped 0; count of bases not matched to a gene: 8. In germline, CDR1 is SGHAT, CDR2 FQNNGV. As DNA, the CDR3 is TGTGCCAGCAGCTTTTCCGGGACAGGGACGATGAACACTGAAGCTTTCTTT. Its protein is CASSFSGTGTMNTEAFF.

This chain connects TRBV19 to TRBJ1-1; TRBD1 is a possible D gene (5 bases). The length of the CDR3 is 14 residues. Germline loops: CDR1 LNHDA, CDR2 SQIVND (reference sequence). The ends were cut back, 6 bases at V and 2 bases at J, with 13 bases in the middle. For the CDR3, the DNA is TGTGCCAGTAGCCTACAGGTTTCCAACACTGAAGCTTTCTTT. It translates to CASSLQVSNTEAFF.

CDR3: CASSASAPPQGNSPLHF. The CDR3 nucleotides are TGTGCCAGCAGCGCATCTGCCCCCCCGCAGGGTAATTCACCCCTCCACTTT. The gene calls are TRBV7-2 and TRBJ1-6; tentative D call: TRBD1 (5 bases). Per the germline V gene, CDR1 is SGHTA and CDR2 is FQGNSA. Trimming stripped 5 bases from V and 6 bases from J, with 20 bases between. The CDR3 covers 17 residues.

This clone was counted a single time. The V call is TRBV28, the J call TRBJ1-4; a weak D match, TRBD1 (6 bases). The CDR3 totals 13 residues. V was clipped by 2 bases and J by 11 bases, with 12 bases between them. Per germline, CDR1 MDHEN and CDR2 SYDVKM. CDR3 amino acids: CASSLPGARKLFF. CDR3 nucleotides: TGTGCCAGCAGTTTACCAGGGGCTAGGAAACTGTTTTTT.

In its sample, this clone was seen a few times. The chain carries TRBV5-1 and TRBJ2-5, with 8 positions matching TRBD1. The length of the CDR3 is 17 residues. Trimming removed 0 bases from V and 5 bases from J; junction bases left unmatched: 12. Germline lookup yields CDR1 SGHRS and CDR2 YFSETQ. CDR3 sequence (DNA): TGCGCCAGCAGCTTGGCCGCGGCAGGGGGCGCTGGGGAGACCCAGTACTTC. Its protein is CASSLAAAGGAGETQYF.

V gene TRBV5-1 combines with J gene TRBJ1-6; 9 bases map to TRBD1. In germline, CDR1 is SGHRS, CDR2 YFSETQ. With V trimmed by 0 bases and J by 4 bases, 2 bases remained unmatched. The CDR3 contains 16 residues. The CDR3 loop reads CASSLGGTGYNSPLHF. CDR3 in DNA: TGCGCCAGCAGCTTGGGCGGGACAGGGTATAATTCACCCCTCCACTTT.

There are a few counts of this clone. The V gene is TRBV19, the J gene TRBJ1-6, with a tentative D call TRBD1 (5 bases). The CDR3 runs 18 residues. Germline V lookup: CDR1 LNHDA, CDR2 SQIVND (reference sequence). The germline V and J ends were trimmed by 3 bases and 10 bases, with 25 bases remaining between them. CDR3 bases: TGTGCCAGTAGTATGGGAGGCGGGCAGGGCCAGGTGGAATCACCCCTCCACTTT. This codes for CASSMGGGQGQVESPLHF.

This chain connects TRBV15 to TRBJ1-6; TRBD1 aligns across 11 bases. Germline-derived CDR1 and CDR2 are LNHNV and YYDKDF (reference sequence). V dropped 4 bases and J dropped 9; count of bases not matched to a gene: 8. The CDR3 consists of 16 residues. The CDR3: CATSTRTGGFSSPLHF. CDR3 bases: TGTGCCACCAGCACCCGGACAGGGGGCTTCAGTTCACCCCTCCACTTT.

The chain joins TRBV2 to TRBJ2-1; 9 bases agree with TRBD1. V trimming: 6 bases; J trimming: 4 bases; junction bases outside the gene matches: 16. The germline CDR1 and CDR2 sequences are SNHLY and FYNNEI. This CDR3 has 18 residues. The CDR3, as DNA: TGTGCCAGCAGCGATGGGGGGAGACGGGACAGGGATTACAATGAGCAGTTCTTC. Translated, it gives CASSDGGRRDRDYNEQFF. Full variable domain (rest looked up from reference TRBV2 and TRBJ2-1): EPEVTQTPSHQVTQMGQEVILRCVPISNHLYFYWYRQILGQKVEFLVSFYNNEISEKSEIFDDQFSVERPDGSNFTLKIRSTKLEDSAMYFCASSDGGRRDRDYNEQFFGPGTRLTVL.

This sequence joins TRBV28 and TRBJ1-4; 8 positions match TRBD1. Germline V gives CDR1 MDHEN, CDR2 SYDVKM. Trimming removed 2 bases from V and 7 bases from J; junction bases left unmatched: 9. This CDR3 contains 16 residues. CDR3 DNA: TGTGCCAGCAGTTTACCCCTGACAGGGGTGAGTGAAAAACTGTTTTTT. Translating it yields CASSLPLTGVSEKLFF.

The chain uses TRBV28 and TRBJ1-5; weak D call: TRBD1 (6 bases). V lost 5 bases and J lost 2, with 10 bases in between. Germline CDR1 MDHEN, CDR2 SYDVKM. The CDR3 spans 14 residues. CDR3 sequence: CASSGGIGNQPQHF. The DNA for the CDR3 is TGTGCCAGCAGTGGGGGCATTGGCAATCAGCCCCAGCATTTT. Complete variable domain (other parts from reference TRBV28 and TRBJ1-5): DVKVTQSSRYLVKRTGEKVFLECVQDMDHENMFWYRQDPGLGLRLIYFSYDVKMKEKGDIPEGYSVSREKKERFSLILESASTNQTSMYLCASSGGIGNQPQHFGDGTRLSIL.

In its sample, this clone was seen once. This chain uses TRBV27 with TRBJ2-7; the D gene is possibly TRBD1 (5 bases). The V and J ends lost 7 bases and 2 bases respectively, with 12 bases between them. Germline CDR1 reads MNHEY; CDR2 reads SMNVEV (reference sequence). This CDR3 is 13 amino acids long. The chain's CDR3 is CASMPQGPYEQYF. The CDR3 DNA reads TGTGCCAGCATGCCCCAGGGTCCCTACGAGCAGTACTTC.